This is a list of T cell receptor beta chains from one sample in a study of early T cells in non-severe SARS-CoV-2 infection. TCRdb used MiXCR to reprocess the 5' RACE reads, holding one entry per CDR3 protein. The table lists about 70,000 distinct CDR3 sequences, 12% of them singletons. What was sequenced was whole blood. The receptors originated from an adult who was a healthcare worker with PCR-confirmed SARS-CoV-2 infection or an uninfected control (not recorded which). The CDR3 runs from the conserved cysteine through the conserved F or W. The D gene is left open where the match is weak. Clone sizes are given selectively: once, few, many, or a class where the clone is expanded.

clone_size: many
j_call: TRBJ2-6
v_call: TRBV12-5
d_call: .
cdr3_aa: CASGYGSGANVLTF
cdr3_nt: TGTGCTAGTGGTTATGGCTCTGGGGCCAACGTCCTGACTTTC

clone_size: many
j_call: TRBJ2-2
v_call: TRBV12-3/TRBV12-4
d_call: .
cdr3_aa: CASSLRTARSGELFF
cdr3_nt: TGTGCCAGCAGCCTACGGACAGCGAGGTCCGGGGAGCTGTTTTTT

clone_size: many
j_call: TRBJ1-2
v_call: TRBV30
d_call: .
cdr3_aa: CAWRIQAGYTF
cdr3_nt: TGTGCCTGGAGGATACAGGCCGGCTACACCTTC

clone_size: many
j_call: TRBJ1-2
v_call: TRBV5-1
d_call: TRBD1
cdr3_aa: CASSSRDRGNYGYTF
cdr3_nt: TGCGCCAGCAGCTCCCGGGACAGGGGGAACTATGGCTACACCTTC

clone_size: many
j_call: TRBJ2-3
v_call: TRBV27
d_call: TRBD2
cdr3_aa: CASSSGGGTDTQYF
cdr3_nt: TGTGCCAGCAGTTCGGGAGGAGGCACAGATACGCAGTATTTT

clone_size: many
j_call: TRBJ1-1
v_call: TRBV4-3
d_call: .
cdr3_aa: CASSTQRGTEAFF
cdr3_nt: TGCGCCAGCAGCACTCAGAGGGGGACTGAAGCTTTCTTT

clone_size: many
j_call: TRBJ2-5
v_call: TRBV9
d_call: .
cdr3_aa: CASSVVGAETQYF
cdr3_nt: TGTGCCAGCAGCGTAGTTGGGGCAGAGACCCAGTACTTC

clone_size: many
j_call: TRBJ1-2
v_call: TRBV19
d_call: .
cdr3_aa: CASSIYGGIEYGYTF
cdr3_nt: TGTGCCAGTAGTATCTATGGGGGTATCGAGTATGGCTACACCTTC

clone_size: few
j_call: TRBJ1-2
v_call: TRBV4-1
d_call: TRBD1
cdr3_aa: CASSHGQANYGYTF
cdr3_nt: TGCGCCAGCAGCCATGGACAGGCGAACTATGGCTACACCTTC

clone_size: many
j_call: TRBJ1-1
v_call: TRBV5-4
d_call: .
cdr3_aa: CASSLSMEHTEAFF
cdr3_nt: TGTGCCAGCAGCTTATCGATGGAGCACACTGAAGCTTTCTTT

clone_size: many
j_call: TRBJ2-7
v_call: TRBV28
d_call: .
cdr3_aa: CATVSRAFYEQYF
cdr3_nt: TGTGCCACCGTAAGTCGAGCCTTCTACGAGCAGTACTTC

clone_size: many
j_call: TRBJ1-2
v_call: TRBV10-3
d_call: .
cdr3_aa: CAISESGPWGYTF
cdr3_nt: TGTGCCATCAGTGAGTCGGGGCCATGGGGCTACACCTTC

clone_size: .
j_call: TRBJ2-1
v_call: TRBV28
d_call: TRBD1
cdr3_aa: CASSGQGAGGNEQFF
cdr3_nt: TGTGCCAGCAGCGGACAGGGGGCAGGAGGGAATGAGCAGTTCTTC

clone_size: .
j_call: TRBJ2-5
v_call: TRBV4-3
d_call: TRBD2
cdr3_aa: CASSQDPGLGSQTQYF
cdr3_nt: TGCGCCAGCAGCCAAGATCCGGGACTAGGAAGTCAGACCCAGTACTTC

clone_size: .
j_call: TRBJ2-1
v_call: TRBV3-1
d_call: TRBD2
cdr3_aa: CTSSPAAGDAYNEQFF
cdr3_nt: TGTACCAGCAGCCCAGCAGCGGGAGACGCCTACAATGAGCAGTTCTTC

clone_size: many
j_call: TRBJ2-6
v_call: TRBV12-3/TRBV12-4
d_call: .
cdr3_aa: CASNEAGRAFSFSGANVLTF
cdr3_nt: TGTGCCAGCAATGAGGCGGGACGGGCCTTCTCCTTCTCTGGGGCCAACGTCCTGACTTTC

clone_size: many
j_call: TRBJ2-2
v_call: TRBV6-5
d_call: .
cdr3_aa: CASSKNGELFF
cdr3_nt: TGTGCCAGCAGTAAGAACGGGGAGCTGTTTTTT

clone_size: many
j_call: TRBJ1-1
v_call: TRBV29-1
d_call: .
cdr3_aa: CSVEVRGQENTEAFF
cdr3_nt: TGCAGCGTTGAAGTTCGAGGACAAGAAAACACTGAAGCTTTCTTT

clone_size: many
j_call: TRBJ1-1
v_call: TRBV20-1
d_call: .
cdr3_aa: CSARFTGHLEAFF
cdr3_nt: TGCAGTGCTAGATTCACGGGACACCTTGAAGCTTTCTTT

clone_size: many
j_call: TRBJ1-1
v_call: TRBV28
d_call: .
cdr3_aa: CASREEGRGYTEAFF
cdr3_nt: TGTGCCAGCAGGGAGGAGGGGCGGGGGTACACTGAAGCTTTCTTT

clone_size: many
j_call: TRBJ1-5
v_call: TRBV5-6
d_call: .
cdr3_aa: CASSLRSNGQPQHF
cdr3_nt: TGTGCCAGCAGCTTGCGGTCAAACGGGCAGCCCCAGCATTTT

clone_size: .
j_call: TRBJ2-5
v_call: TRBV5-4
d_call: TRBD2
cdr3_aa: CASSPRAAGGPGETQYF
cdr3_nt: TGTGCCAGCAGCCCCCGGGCAGCGGGGGGCCCCGGAGAGACCCAGTACTTC

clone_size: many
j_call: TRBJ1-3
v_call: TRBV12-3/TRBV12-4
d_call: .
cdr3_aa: CASSPGGVGNTIYF
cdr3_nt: TGTGCCAGCAGTCCCGGAGGGGTTGGAAACACCATATATTTT

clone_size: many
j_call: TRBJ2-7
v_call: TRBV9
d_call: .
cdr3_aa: CASSVDGTGADYEQYF
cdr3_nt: TGTGCCAGCAGCGTAGATGGAACGGGGGCCGACTACGAGCAGTACTTC

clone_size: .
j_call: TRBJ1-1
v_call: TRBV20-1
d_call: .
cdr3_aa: CSAGREVDTEAFF
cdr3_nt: TGCAGTGCGGGGAGGGAGGTCGACACTGAAGCTTTCTTT

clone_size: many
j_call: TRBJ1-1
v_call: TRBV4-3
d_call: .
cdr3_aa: CASSQDWENTEAFF
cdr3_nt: TGCGCCAGCAGCCAAGATTGGGAGAACACTGAAGCTTTCTTT

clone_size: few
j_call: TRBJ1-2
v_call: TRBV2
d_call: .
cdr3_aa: CASSARWNYGYTF
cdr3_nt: TGTGCCAGCAGTGCCCGGTGGAACTATGGCTACACCTTC

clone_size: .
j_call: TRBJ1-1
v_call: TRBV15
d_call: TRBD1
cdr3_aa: CATSRDRVTEAFF
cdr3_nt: TGTGCCACCAGCAGGGACAGGGTAACTGAAGCTTTCTTT

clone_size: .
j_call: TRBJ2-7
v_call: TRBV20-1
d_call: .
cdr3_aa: CSARASGDYEQYF
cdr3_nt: TGCAGTGCTAGAGCTTCAGGTGACTACGAGCAGTACTTC

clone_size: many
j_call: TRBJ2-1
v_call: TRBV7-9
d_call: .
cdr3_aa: CASSSPKAQGYNEQFF
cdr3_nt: TGTGCCAGCAGCTCCCCAAAAGCCCAGGGCTACAATGAGCAGTTCTTC

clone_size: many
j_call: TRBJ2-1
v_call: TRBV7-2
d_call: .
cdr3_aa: CASSPQSSYNEQFF
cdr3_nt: TGTGCCAGCAGTCCGCAGAGCTCCTACAATGAGCAGTTCTTC

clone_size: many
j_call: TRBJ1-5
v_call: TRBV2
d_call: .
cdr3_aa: CASSEVPNQPQHF
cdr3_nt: TGTGCCAGCAGTGAAGTGCCTAATCAGCCCCAGCATTTT

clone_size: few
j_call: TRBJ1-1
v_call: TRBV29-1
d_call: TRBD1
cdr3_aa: CSTTGTGDTEAFF
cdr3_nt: TGCAGCACCACCGGGACAGGGGATACTGAAGCTTTCTTT

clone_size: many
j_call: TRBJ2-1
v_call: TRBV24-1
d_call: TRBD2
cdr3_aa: CATSEYLNGRNEQFF
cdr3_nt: TGTGCCACCAGTGAGTACTTAAACGGGAGGAATGAGCAGTTCTTC

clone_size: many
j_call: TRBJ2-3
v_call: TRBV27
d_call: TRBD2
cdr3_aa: CASRLLAGGPDTQYF
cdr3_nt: TGTGCCAGCAGGTTACTAGCGGGAGGGCCGGATACGCAGTATTTT

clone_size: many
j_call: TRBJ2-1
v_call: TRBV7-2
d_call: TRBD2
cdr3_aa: CATRAGGYNEQFF
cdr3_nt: TGTGCCACCCGAGCGGGGGGCTACAATGAGCAGTTCTTC

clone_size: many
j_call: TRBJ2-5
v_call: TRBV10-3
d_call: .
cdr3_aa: CAISEMGETQYF
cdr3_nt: TGTGCCATCAGTGAGATGGGGGAGACCCAGTACTTC

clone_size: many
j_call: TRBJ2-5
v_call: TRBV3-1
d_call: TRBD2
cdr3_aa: CASSSLAGSSETQYF
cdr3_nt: TGTGCCAGCAGTTCTTTAGCGGGAAGTAGTGAGACCCAGTACTTC

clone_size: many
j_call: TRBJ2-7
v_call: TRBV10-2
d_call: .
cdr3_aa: CASSERYEQYF
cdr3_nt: TGCGCCAGCAGTGAGAGGTACGAGCAGTACTTC

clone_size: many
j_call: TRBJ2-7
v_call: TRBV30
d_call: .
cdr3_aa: CAWSDGTAGLEQYF
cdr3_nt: TGTGCCTGGAGTGACGGGACCGCGGGGTTAGAGCAGTACTTC

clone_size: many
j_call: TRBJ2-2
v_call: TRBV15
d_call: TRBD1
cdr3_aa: CATSLPGQGNTGELFF
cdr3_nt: TGTGCCACCAGCTTGCCGGGACAGGGGAACACCGGGGAGCTGTTTTTT

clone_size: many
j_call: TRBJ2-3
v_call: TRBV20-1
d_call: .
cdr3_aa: CSASRGRGTDTQYF
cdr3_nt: TGCAGTGCTAGCAGGGGTAGGGGCACAGATACGCAGTATTTT

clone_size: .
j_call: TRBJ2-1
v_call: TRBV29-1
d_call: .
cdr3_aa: CSGASYNEQFF
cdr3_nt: TGCAGCGGTGCATCGTACAATGAGCAGTTCTTC

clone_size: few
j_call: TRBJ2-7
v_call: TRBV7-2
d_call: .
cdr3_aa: CASSLGDSVEQYF
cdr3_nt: TGTGCCAGCAGTTTGGGGGATTCGGTCGAGCAGTACTTC